The source of this T cell receptor beta chain is a study of blood T cell repertoires in COVID-19 (dated by TCRdb to about 2020). In the study overall: Collaborator samples came from the United States, Italy and Spain and covered acute and convalescent phases of COVID-19. HLA class I and class II types, where available, came from metadata supplied by the sample provider rather than from assay-based typing. The samples were drawn from two sources: the first 160 participants of the ongoing ImmuneRACE study, and about 1,300 subjects contributed by 6 global collaborators. The prospective study material was composed of cDNA or gDNA derived from T cells, B-cell-depleted T cells, or PBMCs. Sample metadata almost always included a de-identified subject ID, COVID-19 status, age in years and sex. The repertoires were made available in a free public database intended to serve as a resource for research on the immune response to SARS-CoV-2. The dataset comprised deeply sampled blood TCRbeta repertoires from subjects exposed to, actively infected with, or recovered from COVID-19.

Broader findings and caveats from the paper: Clinical and demographic metadata were provided uncurated, with the amount varying by source and participant.

TCRbeta CDR3 regions were amplified from genomic DNA using the immunoSEQ Assay, a bias-controlled multiplex PCR. As for the authors' bioinformatics: Nucleated cell counts per sample were estimated from amplification of reference gene primers within the assay. To quantify the absolute abundance of each unique TCRbeta CDR3 rearrangement, sequence reads were collapsed and filtered. For each sample, productive Simpson clonality was calculated as the square root of Simpson's diversity index over productive rearrangements. Held by TCRdb, this immuneACCESS table contains in-frame sequences only and omits some clones. Under half of the omission traces to an unresolved V gene where checked; the cause of the rest is unknown. The V and J calls and clone size come from that table; D and trimming were worked out from the DNA. A total of roughly 700,000 clones appear in this sample, 90% of them only once. Together, the top ten hold about 0.26% of the sample.

CDR1 MNHEY and CDR2 SVGAGI were looked up in the germline V gene. The CDR3 has 13 amino acids, counting the end cysteine and phenylalanine. CDR3 DNA only is kept here, 39 bases in frame from base 1. Trimming accounts for 6 bases at V and 5 bases at J, while the number of junction bases matched to no gene is 3. The collaborating institutions used their own protocols to collect whole blood in K2EDTA tubes. For TCRbeta analysis, collaborator samples were shipped as frozen whole blood, as isolated PBMCs, or as DNA extracted from either sample type. On this clone: This receptor's antigen is unknown. Per-nucleotide qualities are absent, and no much larger clonotype sits a single base away.

The rearrangement joined TRBV6-5 to TRBJ2-2, and TRBD2 aligns with 7 junction nucleotides. The clonotype originates from a woman aged 18-29 years with acute or convalescent COVID-19. Sequenced material: peripheral blood. The CDR3 protein sequence reads: CASRRAGTGELFF. The DNA sequence reads TGTGCCAGCAGACGAGCGGGAACCGGGGAGCTGTTTTTT.